Detailed here is one T cell receptor (beta chain). The sample comes from a study of memory CD4+ T cells and cytomegalovirus serostatus. Single viable CD3+CD4+CD8-CD45RO+ cells were sorted as the memory CD4+ T cells. TCRdb keeps only in-frame clones here, not all; method: immunoSEQ multiplex PCR. This table holds around 30,000 clones, under 80% found once. Source material: memory CD4+ T cells from blood. This receptor was taken from an adult in good health and CMV-seronegative. Some clones in this sample may be carry-over from other donors' samples.

CDR3 in DNA: TGTGCCAGCAGCTTACTAGCTCTTTTTCCCGGGGAGCTGTTTTTT. It translates to CASSLLALFPGELFF. The chain is built from TRBV11-2 and TRBJ2-2, with D perhaps TRBD2 (5 bases). CDR1 is SGHAT, CDR2 FQNNGV, per germline. The CDR3 length is 15 residues. V shed 2 bases and J shed 6 bases, with 13 bases lying between them. The entire variable domain, with the rest obtained from reference TRBV11-2 and TRBJ2-2, is as follows: EAGVAQSPRYKIIEKRQSVAFWCNPISGHATLYWYQQILGQGPKLLIQFQNNGVVDDSQLPKDRFSAERLKGVDSTLKIQPAKLEDSAVYLCASSLLALFPGELFFGEGSRLTVL.